These 23 T cell receptor beta chains share one sample of origin, sequenced in a study of cytomegalovirus exposure and HLA in healthy donors. The PCR employed 60 Vbeta primers together with 13 Jbeta primers. The method was immunoSEQ multiplex PCR; TCRdb's version includes in-frame clones alone and lacks a portion of them. The repertoire holds about 89,000 clones, with under 80% as singletons. The sequencing input was PBMCs. The receptors here all came from a male donor in good health and CMV-seronegative.

The chain uses TRBV18 and TRBJ1-3; weak D call: TRBD1 (5 bases). The CDR3 is 15 residues long. Per the germline V gene, CDR1 is KGHSH and CDR2 is LQKENI. Trimming stripped 3 bases from V and 1 base from J, with 10 bases between. CDR3 nucleotide sequence: TGTGCCAGCTCACCCGACAGACGATCTGGAAACACCATATATTTT. Translation gives CASSPDRRSGNTIYF.

The chain carries TRBV11-2 and TRBJ1-5; TRBD1 aligns across 7 bases. Looked up from germline, CDR1 is SGHAT and CDR2 is FQNNGV. The CDR3 loop spans 17 amino acids. V lost 5 bases and J lost 3; bases outside the gene matches: 13. As DNA, the CDR3 is TGTGCCAGCAGCCGTGACAGGGCCGGATACTTCAATCAGCCCCAGCATTTT. Residues: CASSRDRAGYFNQPQHF.

The chain has TRBV12-5 and TRBJ2-3; 7 positions match TRBD2. The V gene end was trimmed by 0 bases and the J gene end by 0 bases; junction bases not matched to a gene: 9. CDR1 is LGHNT and CDR2 is FRNRAP in the germline V gene. The CDR3 loop spans 18 amino acids. The CDR3 bases are TGTGCTAGTGGTTTGGTACGTCGCGGGAGTGCTAGCACAGATACGCAGTATTTT. It specifies CASGLVRRGSASTDTQYF.

V is TRBV28 and J is TRBJ1-3; no clear D gene. V was cut by 3 bases and J by 6 bases, with 15 bases left in between. The CDR3 is 15 amino acids. Germline values: CDR1 MDHEN, CDR2 SYDVKM. CDR3 nucleotides: TGTGCCAGCAGTTTTGGCCGGACTGCCCAAAACACCATATATTTT. Encoded protein: CASSFGRTAQNTIYF.

The J gene is TRBJ2-1, the V gene TRBV6-5; 7 bases are a match to TRBD1. CDR1 MNHEY and CDR2 SVGAGI come from the germline V gene. The V segment lost 4 bases and the J segment 0 bases; nucleotides outside the gene matches: 0. This CDR3 region has 14 residues. For the CDR3, the DNA is TGTGCCAGCAGTTGGGACAGCTCCTACAATGAGCAGTTCTTC. Encoded protein: CASSWDSSYNEQFF.

V is TRBV5-6 and J is TRBJ2-1; 11 nucleotides match TRBD1. Germline trimming cut 4 bases from V and 0 bases from J; bases unmatched to any gene: 9. The CDR3 is 18 amino acids. The germline CDR1 and CDR2 sequences are SGHDT and YYEEEE. CDR3 DNA: TGTGCCAGCAGCCTCGGACAGGGGGCTTTAAGCTCCTACAATGAGCAGTTCTTC. It encodes CASSLGQGALSSYNEQFF.

J is TRBJ1-3 and V is TRBV5-5; 9 nucleotides align to TRBD1. The CDR3 runs 15 residues. V trimming: 2 bases; J trimming: 2 bases; junction bases outside the gene matches: 2. CDR1 and CDR2 from the germline V gene are SGHKS and YYEKEE (reference sequence). Here the CDR3 DNA reads TGTGCCAGCAGCTTTACAGGGGGCACTGGAAACACCATATATTTT. It is translated as CASSFTGGTGNTIYF.

There are a few counts of this clone. This chain joins TRBV6-6 and TRBJ2-3; D is possibly TRBD2 (6 bases). CDR3 length: 14 residues. The V gene lost 2 bases and the J gene lost 4 bases, with 10 bases spanning the gap. Germline CDR1 is MNHNY and CDR2 is SVGAGI (reference sequence). CDR3 DNA: TGTGCCAGCAGTTACGGAGGGGACGCAGATACGCAGTATTTT. It codes for CASSYGGDADTQYF.

V gene TRBV6-6 combines with J gene TRBJ2-1; 7 bases agree with TRBD1. J was trimmed by 0 bases and V by 9 bases; bases with no gene match: 2. CDR3 size: 13 residues. Germline-derived CDR1 and CDR2 are MNHNY and SVGAGI (reference sequence). Here the CDR3 DNA reads TGTGCCAGTGGGGACAGCTCCTACAATGAGCAGTTCTTC. This gives the protein CASGDSSYNEQFF.

CDR3 coding DNA: TGTGCCAGCTCCCGGCAGGGTGGAACTGAAGCTTTCTTT. Protein: CASSRQGGTEAFF. The J gene is TRBJ1-1, the V gene TRBV2; D possibly corresponds to TRBD1 (5 bases). CDR3 length equals 13 residues. The germline V gene encodes CDR1 SNHLY and CDR2 FYNNEI. Deletions cut 8 bases from V and 5 bases from J, with 15 bases between.

CDR3 nucleotides: TGCGCCAGCAGCCAAGACCTCGTTTTCTCCAGGGAAAATGAAAAACTGTTTTTT. This sequence encodes CASSQDLVFSRENEKLFF. The chain has TRBV4-3 and TRBJ1-4; perhaps TRBD1 as D (5 bases). CDR3 length: 18 residues. CDR1 is LGHNA and CDR2 is YSLEER in the germline V gene. V gave up 0 bases and J gave up 5 bases, with 19 bases separating them.

The chain joins TRBV4-3 to TRBJ2-7; 8 bases are shared with TRBD2. V shed 4 bases and J 3 bases; nucleotides not matched to a gene: 11. CDR1 and CDR2 (germline): LGHNA, YSLEER. The CDR3 extends over 16 amino acids. This chain's CDR3 is CASSLGTGGVIYEQYF. The CDR3 bases are TGCGCCAGCAGCCTTGGGACGGGGGGGGTTATCTACGAGCAGTACTTC.

The V gene is TRBV11-3, the J gene TRBJ2-1; weak D call: TRBD2 (6 bases). This CDR3 has 15 amino acids. The germline V gene encodes CDR1 SGHNT and CDR2 YENEEA. Trimming removed 5 bases from V and 7 bases from J, with 18 bases in between. In DNA, the CDR3 is TGTGCCAGCAGCACGAGGGACTCTCTGGGTAATGAGCAGTTCTTC. It encodes CASSTRDSLGNEQFF.

The rearrangement links TRBV11-3 to TRBJ2-7, with 8 bases matching TRBD1. Germline V CDR1 and CDR2: SGHNT, YENEEA. The CDR3 has 17 residues. With 0 bases clipped from V and 7 bases from J, the junction kept 14 bases outside the gene matches. The chain's CDR3 is CASSLDGWTGKPQEQYF. DNA of the CDR3: TGTGCCAGCAGCTTAGATGGGTGGACAGGGAAGCCGCAAGAGCAGTACTTC.

The rearrangement links TRBV10-3 to TRBJ1-2; D might be TRBD1 (6 bases). CDR1 ENHRY and CDR2 SYGVKD come from the germline V gene. The germline V and J ends were trimmed by 8 bases and 7 bases, with 14 bases remaining between them. There are 12 residues in the CDR3. CDR3 protein: CAIRTVASGYTF. In nucleotides, the CDR3 is TGTGCCATCCGGACAGTCGCCTCTGGCTACACCTTC.

This rearrangement joins TRBV5-1 to TRBJ1-1; TRBD1 matches 7 bases. V shed 0 bases and J 9 bases; nucleotides not matched to a gene: 8. The CDR3 runs 14 residues. Germline CDR1 and CDR2: SGHRS and YFSETQ. CDR3 sequence reads: CASSLGNRGVKAFF. In DNA, the CDR3 is TGCGCCAGCAGCTTGGGGAACAGGGGCGTTAAAGCTTTCTTT.

The chain uses TRBV15 and TRBJ2-3; 14 bases line up with TRBD2. Germline V gene data show CDR1 as LNHNV and CDR2 as YYDKDF (reference sequence). This CDR3 spans 18 amino acids. J lost 3 bases, V lost 1 base, and 6 bases had no gene match. The CDR3 DNA is TGTGCCACCAGCAGAGGACTAGCGGGAGGGCCTAGTACAGATACGCAGTATTTT. Residues: CATSRGLAGGPSTDTQYF.

This clone was recorded a few times. The chain employs TRBV5-1 and TRBJ1-1; 9 bases agree with TRBD1. The J segment lost 5 bases and the V segment lost 1 base, leaving 9 bases of the junction unmatched. This CDR3 has 16 amino acids. Germline CDR1 reads SGHRS; CDR2 reads YFSETQ. For the CDR3, the DNA is TGCGCCAGCAGCTTGAAGACAGGGGGTGTAGGGACTGAAGCTTTCTTT. It yields the protein CASSLKTGGVGTEAFF.

The rearrangement links TRBV7-2 to TRBJ1-3, with 8 bases identical to TRBD1. The CDR3 contains 13 residues. Germline V lookup: CDR1 SGHTA, CDR2 FQGNSA. V trimming: 2 bases; J trimming: 7 bases; junction bases outside the gene matches: 1. The CDR3 nucleotides read TGTGCCAGCAGCTTAAACAGGGGGAACACCATATATTTT. It translates to CASSLNRGNTIYF.

The J gene is TRBJ1-1, the V gene TRBV9; D gene unclear. The CDR3 sequence is 13 residues long. Germline lookup yields CDR1 SGDLS and CDR2 YYNGEE. The V end was cut by 4 bases, the J end by 3 bases, with 10 bases between. The CDR3 DNA reads TGTGCCAGCAGCTCTAGTCCCCACACTGAAGCTTTCTTT. This sequence encodes CASSSSPHTEAFF.

The chain couples TRBV5-5 to TRBJ2-7, with D possibly TRBD1 on 6 matching bases. The CDR3 spans 14 residues. Germline CDR1 SGHKS, CDR2 YYEKEE (reference sequence). The germline V and J ends were trimmed by 3 bases and 3 bases, with 13 bases remaining between them. The CDR3 here is CASSSKDSIYEQYF. CDR3 in DNA: TGTGCCAGCAGCTCTAAGGACAGTATCTACGAGCAGTACTTC. Looking up the rest from reference TRBV5-5 and TRBJ2-7 gives the full variable domain: DAGVTQSPTHLIKTRGQQVTLRCSPISGHKSVSWYQQVLGQGPQFIFQYYEKEERGRGNFPDRFSARQFPNYSSELNVNALLLGDSALYLCASSSKDSIYEQYFGPGTRLTVT.

V usage is TRBV19 and J usage is TRBJ1-6; D is undetermined. Trimming took 11 bases from V and 3 from J, leaving 8 bases between them. The CDR3 is 12 amino acids. Germline V gene data show CDR1 as LNHDA and CDR2 as SQIVND (reference sequence). The CDR3 loop is CAAQDYNSPLHF. The CDR3 region has the DNA TGTGCCGCCCAGGACTATAATTCACCCCTCCACTTT.

With regard to this clone: Germline and junction disagree at one end, which may indicate a read error. CDR3 coding DNA: TGTGCTAGCAGCAGGGGGACAGGGGGCGTCACAGATACGCAGTATTTT. Its translation is CASSRGTGGVTDTQYF. The V call is TRBV7-7, the J call TRBJ2-3; 12 bases are a match to TRBD1. Per the germline V gene, CDR1 is SSHAT and CDR2 is FNYEAQ (reference sequence). This CDR3 region has 16 residues.